The 16 T cell receptor beta chains reported below all come from one sample, sequenced in a study of cytomegalovirus exposure and HLA in healthy donors. Sequenced by immunoSEQ multiplex PCR; TCRdb stores in-frame clones only, minus some. Altogether over 250,000 clones are present, approximately 83% being singletons, with the ten largest covering roughly 1%. The sample taken for sequencing was PBMCs. Receptor source: a woman aged 18-29 years in good health and CMV-seronegative.

V gene TRBV11-3 combines with J gene TRBJ1-1, with D unresolved. V lost 1 base and J 5 bases, leaving 11 bases between the germline ends. Germline V CDR1 and CDR2: SGHNT, YENEEA. This CDR3 is built from 14 residues. The CDR3 DNA sequence: TGTGCCAGCAGCTTAGGCGGGGTCGGGACTGAAGCTTTCTTT. This gives the protein CASSLGGVGTEAFF.

The chain uses TRBV5-1 and TRBJ2-5; 13 positions match TRBD2. There are 16 residues in the CDR3. Germline CDR1 reads SGHRS; CDR2 reads YFSETQ. The V and J ends lost 4 bases and 7 bases, in that order; junction bases with no gene match: 10. The CDR3 DNA reads as TGCGCCAGCAGCCCCGAGATGACTAGCGGGAGGAGGACCCAGTACTTC. Translated, it gives CASSPEMTSGRRTQYF.

This chain links TRBV19 with TRBJ1-5; D might be TRBD1 (5 bases). V lost 4 bases and J 2 bases, leaving 9 bases between the germline ends. The CDR3 runs 14 residues. Germline V gene sequence: CDR1 LNHDA, CDR2 SQIVND (reference sequence). This CDR3 is CASSTGSGNQPQHF. CDR3 coding DNA: TGTGCCAGTAGTACAGGGTCCGGCAATCAGCCCCAGCATTTT.

The gene calls are TRBV28 and TRBJ1-2, with a tentative D call TRBD1 (5 bases). The germline V and J ends were trimmed by 5 bases and 3 bases, with 10 bases remaining between them. In germline, CDR1 is MDHEN, CDR2 SYDVKM. The CDR3 sequence is 13 residues long. This chain's CDR3 is CASSVREDYGYTF. The CDR3 DNA is TGTGCCAGCAGTGTCAGGGAGGACTATGGCTACACCTTC.

The V call is TRBV11-2, the J call TRBJ1-2, with a tentative D call TRBD1 (6 bases). V was pared by 5 bases and J by 6 bases, with 16 bases between. Germline CDR1 SGHAT, CDR2 FQNNGV. This CDR3 comprises 14 residues. CDR3 nucleotides: TGTGCCAGCAGCCGAACTCGACAGGCAAATGGCTACACCTTC. Residues: CASSRTRQANGYTF.

This chain uses TRBV29-1 with TRBJ1-4, with D possibly being TRBD1 (6 bases). Germline CDR1 reads SQVTM; CDR2 reads ANQGSEA. V lost 4 bases to trimming and J lost 4 bases, with 13 bases between them. CDR3 length equals 14 residues. Here the CDR3 reads CSVGQGTFNEKLFF. CDR3 nucleotide sequence: TGCAGCGTTGGGCAGGGGACGTTTAATGAAAAACTGTTTTTT.

The chain has TRBV6-4 and TRBJ1-2; D ambiguous. Per the germline V gene, CDR1 is MRHNA and CDR2 is SNTAGT. The ends were cut back, 2 bases at V and 4 bases at J, with 8 bases in the middle. The CDR3 covers 13 residues. CDR3 amino acids: CASSDHSLYGYTF. CDR3 nucleotides: TGTGCCAGCAGTGACCACAGTCTCTATGGCTACACCTTC.

This clone showed up just once. Distinct nucleotide sequences in the sample also encode this CDR3. The chain combines TRBV7-6 with TRBJ2-7; 7 nucleotides match TRBD2. Germline values: CDR1 SGHVS, CDR2 FNYEAQ. V trimming: 2 bases; J trimming: 2 bases; junction bases outside the gene matches: 3. The CDR3 sequence is 14 residues long. DNA of the CDR3: TGTGCCAGCAGCTTAAGTGGGGGGGCCTACGAGCAGTACTTC. Residues: CASSLSGGAYEQYF.

The chain joins TRBV13 to TRBJ1-1; 7 bases map to TRBD1. The CDR3 totals 15 residues. J lost 3 bases, V lost 4 bases, and 8 bases had no gene match. The V gene's germline CDR1 is PRHDT and CDR2 FYEKMQ (reference sequence). CDR3 bases: TGTGCCAGCAGCTACCTAATGCAGGGGGACACTGAAGCTTTCTTT. Translation: CASSYLMQGDTEAFF.

V usage is TRBV7-9 and J usage is TRBJ2-7; 7 bases fit TRBD1. Germline values: CDR1 SEHNR, CDR2 FQNEAQ (reference sequence). J lost 5 bases, V lost 5 bases, and 9 bases had no gene match. There are 14 residues in the CDR3. The CDR3, as DNA: TGTGCCAGCAGCCTCGACAGGGAGCAAGACGAGCAGTACTTC. It translates to CASSLDREQDEQYF.

The chain is built from TRBV5-6 and TRBJ2-1, with 15 bases identical to TRBD2. Trimming took 7 bases from V and 7 from J; bases not matched to a gene: 12. CDR1 is SGHDT and CDR2 is YYEEEE in the germline V gene. The CDR3 is 17 residues long. The CDR3 DNA reads TGTGCCAGCCACGGGACTAGCGGGAGGTTGTCCGTAAATGAGCAGTTCTTC. The encoded protein is CASHGTSGRLSVNEQFF. The whole variable domain, remainder taken from reference TRBV5-6 and TRBJ2-1, is DAGVTQSPTHLIKTRGQQVTLRCSPKSGHDTVSWYQQALGQGPQFIFQYYEEEERQRGNFPDRFSGHQFPNYSSELNVNALLLGDSALYLCASHGTSGRLSVNEQFFGPGTRLTVL.

The V call is TRBV4-1, the J call TRBJ2-7; D is possibly TRBD2 (6 bases). Trimming stripped 1 base from V and 2 bases from J, with 12 bases between. This CDR3 is built from 15 residues. The germline gives CDR1 MGHRA, CDR2 YSYEKL. The chain's CDR3 is CASSQGRGLTYEQYF. DNA for the CDR3: TGCGCCAGCAGCCAAGGTCGGGGGTTGACCTACGAGCAGTACTTC.

This chain joins TRBV6-5 and TRBJ2-1; TRBD2 aligns across 8 bases. This CDR3 has 15 residues. Germline-derived CDR1 and CDR2 are MNHEY and SVGAGI. After removal of 5 bases from V and 2 bases from J, the junction contained 5 bases not matched to a gene. The CDR3 nucleotides are TGTGCCAGCAGTCTAGCGGGCGGGACCTACAATGAGCAGTTCTTC. Residues: CASSLAGGTYNEQFF.

V is TRBV28 and J is TRBJ1-2; 11 nucleotides line up with TRBD1. This CDR3 comprises 14 residues. The germline gives CDR1 MDHEN, CDR2 SYDVKM. With 6 bases clipped from V and 7 bases from J, the junction kept 7 bases outside the gene matches. In DNA form, the CDR3 reads TGTGCCAGCAGACTCGGACAGGGGGCGGGTGGCTACACCTTC. Translated, it gives CASRLGQGAGGYTF.

The chain uses TRBV27 and TRBJ2-1; 11 bases fit TRBD2. The germline CDR1 and CDR2 sequences are MNHEY and SMNVEV (reference sequence). The CDR3 extends over 15 amino acids. The trim removed 7 bases at V and 5 bases at J, leaving 7 bases unmatched. This CDR3 is CASTFGTSGNNEQFF. Here the CDR3 DNA reads TGTGCCAGCACCTTCGGGACTAGCGGTAACAATGAGCAGTTCTTC.

Written as DNA, the CDR3 is TGTGCCAGCAGCTTGGCCGTCGAGGGATTCACGTACTTC. Encoded protein: CASSLAVEGFTYF. V is TRBV5-5 and J is TRBJ2-7; D possibly corresponds to TRBD2 (5 bases). V was shortened by 0 bases and J by 12 bases, with 16 bases between the two germline ends. The CDR3 runs to 13 residues. From germline, CDR1 is SGHKS and CDR2 YYEKEE (reference sequence).